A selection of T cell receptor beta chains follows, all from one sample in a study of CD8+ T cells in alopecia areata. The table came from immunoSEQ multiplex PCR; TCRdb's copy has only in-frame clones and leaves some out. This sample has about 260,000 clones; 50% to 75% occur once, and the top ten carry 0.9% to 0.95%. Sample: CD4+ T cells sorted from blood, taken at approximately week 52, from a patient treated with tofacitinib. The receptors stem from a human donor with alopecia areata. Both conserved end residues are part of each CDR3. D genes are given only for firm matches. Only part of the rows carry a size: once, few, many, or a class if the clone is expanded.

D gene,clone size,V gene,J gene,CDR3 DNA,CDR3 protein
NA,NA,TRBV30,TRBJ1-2,TGTGCCTGGAGGGAACTGGACATCTATGGCTACACCTTC,CAWRELDIYGYTF
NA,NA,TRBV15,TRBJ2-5,TGTGCCACCAGCAGAGATGGGGGGCGCAAGGAGACCCAGTACTTC,CATSRDGGRKETQYF
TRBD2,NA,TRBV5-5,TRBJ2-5,TGTGCCAGCAGCTTTAGCGGGGCAGAGACCCAGTACTTC,CASSFSGAETQYF
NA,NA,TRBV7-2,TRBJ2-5,TGTGCCAGCAGCCCCAGTCTTCAAGAGACCCAGTACTTC,CASSPSLQETQYF
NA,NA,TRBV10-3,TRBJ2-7,TGTGCCATCAGCTCTCCCCGGCTCTACGAGCAGTACTTC,CAISSPRLYEQYF
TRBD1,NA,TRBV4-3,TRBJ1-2,TGCGCCAGCAGCCAAGAGTGGTTCCAGGGGGGTGGCTACACCTTC,CASSQEWFQGGGYTF
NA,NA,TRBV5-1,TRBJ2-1,TGCGCCAGCAGCTCAACAGGGAAGAATGAGCAGTTCTTC,CASSSTGKNEQFF
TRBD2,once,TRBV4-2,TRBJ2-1,TGTGCCAGCAGCCAACAGGGACTAGCGCACAATGAGCAGTTCTTC,CASSQQGLAHNEQFF
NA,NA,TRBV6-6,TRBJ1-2,TGTGCCAGCAGCGGCGGGGGATTAGATGGCTACACCTTC,CASSGGGLDGYTF
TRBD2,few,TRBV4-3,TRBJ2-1,TGCGCCAGCAGCCAAGTGAGCGGGAATTCATACAATGAGCAGTTCTTC,CASSQVSGNSYNEQFF
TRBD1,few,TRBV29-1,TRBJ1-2,TGCAGCGTTGTGGACAGGGCTAACTATGGCTACACCTTC,CSVVDRANYGYTF
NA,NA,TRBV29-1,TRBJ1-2,TGCAGCGTTGAGTCGGAACGGACTAACTATGGCTACACCTTC,CSVESERTNYGYTF
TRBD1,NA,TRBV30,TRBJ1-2,TGTGCCTGCCCAGGGGGCGAGGATGGCTACACCTTC,CACPGGEDGYTF
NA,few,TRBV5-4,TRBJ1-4,TGTGCCAGCAGCCCGTGGGAGGACGGTGCAACTAATGAAAAACTGTTTTTT,CASSPWEDGATNEKLFF
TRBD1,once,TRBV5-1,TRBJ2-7,TGCGCCAGCAGCACCGGACAGGGCTACGAGCAGTACTTC,CASSTGQGYEQYF
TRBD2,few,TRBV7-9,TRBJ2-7,TGTGCCAGCAGCGTGGGGGGGTCCGGAAGCGAGCAGTACTTC,CASSVGGSGSEQYF
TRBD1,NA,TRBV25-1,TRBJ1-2,TGTGCCAGCAGTGCTCGACAGGGCCACTATGGCTACACCTTC,CASSARQGHYGYTF
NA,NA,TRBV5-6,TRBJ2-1,TGTGCCAGCAGCCCCCTAAGTGGGGAGCAGTTCTTC,CASSPLSGEQFF
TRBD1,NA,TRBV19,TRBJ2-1,TGTGCCAGTAGCTGGGGATGGGACAGTCTCTACAATGAGCAGTTCTTC,CASSWGWDSLYNEQFF
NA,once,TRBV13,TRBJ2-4,TGTGCCAGCAGCTTACGTTCGGGGGCCAAAAACATTCAGTACTTC,CASSLRSGAKNIQYF
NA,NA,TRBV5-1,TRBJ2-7,TGCGCCAGCAGCAGGCAGGCTTCTTCCTACGAGCAGTACTTC,CASSRQASSYEQYF
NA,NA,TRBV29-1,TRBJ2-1,TGCAGCGTTGACATCGGAGGGGACAATGAGCAGTTCTTC,CSVDIGGDNEQFF
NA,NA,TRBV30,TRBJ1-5,TGTGCCTGGAGTGTCGCTCGCAATCAGCCCCAGCATTTT,CAWSVARNQPQHF
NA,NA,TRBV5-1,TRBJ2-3,TGCGCCAGCAGCTTCGGACCCGCCACAGATACGCAGTATTTT,CASSFGPATDTQYF
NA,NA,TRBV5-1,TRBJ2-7,TGCGCCAGCAGCTGGGACGGCTACGAGCAGTACTTC,CASSWDGYEQYF
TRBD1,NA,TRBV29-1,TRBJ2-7,TGCAGCGTCAGACAGGGGGACGAGCAGTACTTC,CSVRQGDEQYF
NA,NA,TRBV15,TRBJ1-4,TGTGCCACCAGCAGAGGTCCCGCCCTTCGGGAAAAACTGTTTTTT,CATSRGPALREKLFF
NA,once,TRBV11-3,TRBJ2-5,TGTGCCAGCAGCTCGAGGATGGAAGAGACCCAGTACTTC,CASSSRMEETQYF
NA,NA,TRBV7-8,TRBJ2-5,TGTGCCAGCAGCCTGCTATCGCGTAGAGCCCAAGAGACCCAGTACTTC,CASSLLSRRAQETQYF
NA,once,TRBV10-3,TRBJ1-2,TGTGCCATCAGGGACATAATACAGGGAAAGGGGAGCTACACCTTC,CAIRDIIQGKGSYTF
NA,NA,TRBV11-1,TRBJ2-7,TGTGCCAGCAGTCGTTCGGACACTACCTACGAGCAGTACTTC,CASSRSDTTYEQYF
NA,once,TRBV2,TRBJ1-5,TGTGCCAGCAGTGCAGAGGGTGGCGGTCAGCCCCAGCATTTT,CASSAEGGGQPQHF
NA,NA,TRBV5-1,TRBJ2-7,TGCGCCAGCAGCTTGCCCCAAACAGCCGAGCAGTACTTC,CASSLPQTAEQYF
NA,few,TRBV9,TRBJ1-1,TGTGCCAGCAGCGTAGCTGGGAGGACTGAAGCTTTCTTT,CASSVAGRTEAFF
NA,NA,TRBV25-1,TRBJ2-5,TGTGCCAGCAGTGAATTTAGAGGGGGCCAAGAGACCCAGTACTTC,CASSEFRGGQETQYF
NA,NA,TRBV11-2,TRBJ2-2,TGTGCCAGCAGCTTAGTCGGCGGGTACACCGGGGAGCTGTTTTTT,CASSLVGGYTGELFF
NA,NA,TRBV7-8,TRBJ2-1,TGTGCCAGCAGCTTCCGTGGGGCAAGTACCGAGCAGTTCTTC,CASSFRGASTEQFF
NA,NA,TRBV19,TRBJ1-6,TGTGCCAGTAGTACTATACAGGGTGGTTCACCCCTCCACTTT,CASSTIQGGSPLHF
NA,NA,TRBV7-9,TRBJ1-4,TGTGCCAGCAGCCCCAACACGGGGGAAAAACTGTTTTTT,CASSPNTGEKLFF
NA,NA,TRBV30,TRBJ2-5,TGTGCCTGGAGTGTACTAGCTAGCAGCCCCCAAGAGACCCAGTACTTC,CAWSVLASSPQETQYF
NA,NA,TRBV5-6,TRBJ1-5,TGTGCCAGCAGCTTGGGTGTGGGGTTCAATCAGCCCCAGCATTTT,CASSLGVGFNQPQHF
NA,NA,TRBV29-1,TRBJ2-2,TGCAGCGTTAGGAGCACCGGGGAGCTGTTTTTT,CSVRSTGELFF
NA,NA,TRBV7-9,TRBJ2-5,TGTGCCAGCAGCCTAGGGGCGTACCAAGAGACCCAGTACTTC,CASSLGAYQETQYF
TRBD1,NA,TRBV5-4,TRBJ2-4,TGTGCCAGCAGCTTGGAAGGGACAGGGCTAGCCAAAAACATTCAGTACTTC,CASSLEGTGLAKNIQYF
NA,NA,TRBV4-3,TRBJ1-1,TGCGCCAGCAGCCAAGGCGTCATGAACACTGAAGCTTTCTTT,CASSQGVMNTEAFF